The 12 T cell receptor beta chains in this list originate from one sample, sequenced in a study of control samples from healthy donors and cancer patients. Measured with immunoSEQ multiplex PCR; TCRdb has only the in-frame clones, and not every one. The profile shows about 120,000 clones, about nine tenths of them singletons. The sequenced sample was blood. All receptors come from a man aged 35 to 55 in good health.

This chain uses TRBV5-1 with TRBJ1-1; D is uncertain. V was clipped by 0 bases and J by 4 bases, with 10 bases between them. Germline values: CDR1 SGHRS, CDR2 YFSETQ. The CDR3 is 14 amino acids. Here the CDR3 reads CASSLGGFGTEAFF. In DNA form, the CDR3 reads TGCGCCAGCAGCTTGGGCGGGTTTGGCACTGAAGCTTTCTTT.

This clone has at least ten counts. CDR3 residues: CASWDRGSGNTIYF. CDR3 nucleotide sequence: TGTGCCAGCTGGGACAGGGGCTCTGGAAACACCATATATTTT. The rearrangement uses TRBV27 and TRBJ1-3; 10 positions agree with TRBD1. The CDR3 consists of 14 residues. The V segment lost 8 bases and the J segment 0 bases; nucleotides outside the gene matches: 1. The V gene's germline CDR1 is MNHEY and CDR2 SMNVEV (reference sequence).

The rearrangement uses TRBV4-3 and TRBJ2-7; D call uncertain. The V gene lost 0 bases and the J gene lost 3 bases, with 9 bases spanning the gap. Germline lookup yields CDR1 LGHNA and CDR2 YSLEER. This CDR3 region has 14 residues. The CDR3 is CASSQDGESYEQYF. The CDR3, as DNA: TGCGCCAGCAGCCAAGATGGCGAAAGCTACGAGCAGTACTTC.

The rearrangement joins TRBV29-1 to TRBJ2-1; unclear D gene. Germline-derived CDR1 and CDR2 are SQVTM and ANQGSEA. CDR3 length equals 11 residues. V lost 4 bases to trimming and J lost 9 bases, with 10 bases between them. The CDR3 DNA reads TGCAGCGTTGGTGAGCGTAGTGAGCAGTTCTTC. Amino acids: CSVGERSEQFF.

This chain uses TRBV6-2 or TRBV6-3 with TRBJ2-7, with D perhaps TRBD1 (6 bases). This CDR3 comprises 14 residues. From germline, CDR1 is MNHEY and CDR2 SVGEGT. Trimming took 5 bases from V and 1 from J, leaving 12 bases between them. The CDR3 coding sequence is TGTGCCAGCAGTACAGGACAGAATTCCTACGAGCAGTACTTC. Protein product: CASSTGQNSYEQYF.

The genes are TRBV27 and TRBJ2-7; no reliable D call. The CDR3 contains 14 residues. The V end lost 2 bases, the J end lost 0 bases, and 8 bases lay between the germline ends. Germline-derived CDR1 and CDR2 are MNHEY and SMNVEV (reference sequence). In DNA, the CDR3 is TGTGCCAGCAGTTTAGACGCAGGCTCCTACGAGCAGTACTTC. Its protein product is CASSLDAGSYEQYF.

J is TRBJ1-1 and V is TRBV6-5; TRBD1 is a possible D gene (5 bases). V lost 2 bases, J lost 5 bases, and 18 bases lay in between. The CDR3 contains 16 residues. Germline-derived CDR1 and CDR2 are MNHEY and SVGAGI. CDR3 protein: CASSYGWGPGLTEAFF. The CDR3 DNA reads as TGTGCCAGCAGTTACGGTTGGGGCCCGGGTTTGACTGAAGCTTTCTTT.

The chain links TRBV4-3 to TRBJ2-1; D call uncertain. Trimming stripped 5 bases from V and 6 bases from J, with 14 bases between. The CDR3 totals 14 residues. Germline loops: CDR1 LGHNA, CDR2 YSLEER. CDR3 nucleotides: TGCGCCAGCAGCTACACCCAACTTAGCAATGAGCAGTTCTTC. Translated, it gives CASSYTQLSNEQFF.

The chain joins TRBV5-6 to TRBJ1-2; D is unresolved. CDR1 and CDR2 (germline): SGHDT, YYEEEE. The CDR3 runs 14 residues. Trimming took 4 bases from V and 7 from J, leaving 17 bases between them. The CDR3 here is CASSQGIGQGGYTF. CDR3 in DNA: TGTGCCAGCAGCCAAGGGATAGGGCAAGGTGGCTACACCTTC.

This clone was seen once. This chain connects TRBV24-1 to TRBJ1-2, with TRBD1 as a possible D gene (6 bases). The CDR3 runs 13 residues. CDR1 and CDR2 (germline): KGHDR, SFDVKD. Deletions cut 3 bases from V and 6 bases from J, with 10 bases between. The CDR3 nucleotides are TGTGCCACCAGTGATCGAGCAGGGGATGGCTACACCTTC. This translates into CATSDRAGDGYTF.

J is TRBJ2-1 and V is TRBV9; the D gene is possibly TRBD2 (6 bases). Germline lookup yields CDR1 SGDLS and CDR2 YYNGEE. The CDR3 is made up of 12 amino acids. The CDR3 sequence is CASGGNYNEQFF. The CDR3 DNA reads as TGTGCGTCCGGGGGAAACTACAATGAGCAGTTCTTC.

V and J are TRBV29-1 and TRBJ1-2; D call uncertain. Trimming cost V 6 bases and J 8 bases, with 25 bases left between them. There are 15 residues in the CDR3. From germline, CDR1 is SQVTM and CDR2 ANQGSEA. CDR3 loop: CSVPRPEGARMGYTF. The CDR3 DNA is TGCAGCGTCCCCCGTCCAGAGGGCGCGCGTATGGGCTACACCTTC.